The 15 T cell receptor beta chains below were found in one sample sequenced in a study of blood T cell repertoires in COVID-19. The method was immunoSEQ multiplex PCR; TCRdb's version includes in-frame clones alone and lacks a portion of them. The sample holds 250,000 or so clones, approximately 90% seen once. Sequencing was performed on PBMCs or T cells enriched from blood (not recorded which). The origin of the receptors is a woman in her 30s with acute COVID-19.

This rearrangement joins TRBV24-1 to TRBJ2-1, with 8 positions matching TRBD1. From germline, CDR1 is KGHDR and CDR2 SFDVKD. V was clipped by 3 bases and J by 1 base; unmatched bases: 1. This CDR3 spans 15 amino acids. CDR3 DNA: TGTGCCACCAGTGATCAGGGGGCTTCCTACAATGAGCAGTTCTTC. Residues: CATSDQGASYNEQFF.

V and J are TRBV7-3 and TRBJ2-7, with 7 positions matching TRBD1. The CDR3 is 13 amino acids. Germline CDR1 and CDR2: SGHTA and FQGTGA. The V segment lost 2 bases and the J segment 7 bases; nucleotides outside the gene matches: 5. The CDR3 reads CASSLFQGEEQYF. The CDR3 DNA sequence: TGTGCCAGCAGCTTATTCCAGGGGGAAGAGCAGTACTTC.

Points on this clone: This sample also contains other DNA sequences that code for the same CDR3. The V and J genes are TRBV5-4 and TRBJ2-7, with D maybe TRBD2 (6 bases). This CDR3 region has 13 residues. CDR1 is SGHNT and CDR2 is YYREEE in the germline V gene (reference sequence). Trimming cost V 2 bases and J 4 bases, with 10 bases left between them. In DNA, the CDR3 is TGTGCCAGCAGCTTTAGCGGAACTTACGAGCAGTACTTC. This codes for CASSFSGTYEQYF.

The chain recombines TRBV4-1 with TRBJ1-5; 8 bases agree with TRBD1. The ends lost 1 base at V and 6 bases at J; junction bases unmatched: 8. This CDR3 has 16 residues. Germline V lookup: CDR1 MGHRA, CDR2 YSYEKL. In DNA, the CDR3 is TGCGCCAGCAGCCAAGTTTGGACAGGGTTGATTCAGCCCCAGCATTTT. It is translated as CASSQVWTGLIQPQHF.

The chain has TRBV11-3 and TRBJ1-1, with 7 bases lining up with TRBD1. The ends lost 5 bases at V and 7 bases at J; junction bases unmatched: 7. The CDR3 contains 13 residues. Germline V gene data show CDR1 as SGHNT and CDR2 as YENEEA. CDR3 in amino acids: CASSRGGDSEAFF. CDR3 DNA: TGTGCCAGCAGCCGGGGTGGGGACAGTGAAGCTTTCTTT.

This clone appeared a few times. J is TRBJ2-5 and V is TRBV7-9; D gene uncertain. Germline-derived CDR1 and CDR2 are SEHNR and FQNEAQ (reference sequence). The CDR3 covers 13 residues. The germline V and J ends were trimmed by 0 bases and 0 bases, with 2 bases remaining between them. DNA of the CDR3: TGTGCCAGCAGCTTAGCCAACCAAGAGACCCAGTACTTC. Translated, it gives CASSLANQETQYF.

The chain couples TRBV18 to TRBJ2-2; perhaps TRBD2 as D (6 bases). The CDR3 spans 16 residues. From germline, CDR1 is KGHSH and CDR2 LQKENI. Trimming left V 6 bases short and J 7 bases short, with 21 bases between. The CDR3 region is CASSPGTFPPSGELFF. Written as DNA, the CDR3 is TGTGCCAGCTCGCCAGGGACTTTCCCTCCGAGCGGGGAGCTGTTTTTT.

J is TRBJ2-1 and V is TRBV9, with 9 bases identical to TRBD1. Looked up from germline, CDR1 is SGDLS and CDR2 is YYNGEE. The V and J ends lost 3 bases and 5 bases, in that order; junction bases with no gene match: 18. The CDR3 loop spans 19 amino acids. The CDR3 DNA is TGTGCCAGCAGCGCCAGGGACAGGGACTCGCCGGGGAGGAACAATGAGCAGTTCTTC. Translation: CASSARDRDSPGRNNEQFF.

This clone turned up a few times. In DNA form, the CDR3 reads TGTGCCAGCAGGCCCTACGGGAGAAGCAATCAGCCCCAGCATTTT. Amino acids: CASRPYGRSNQPQHF. This sequence joins TRBV27 and TRBJ1-5, with unresolved D. The length of the CDR3 is 15 residues. Germline CDR1 and CDR2: MNHEY and SMNVEV (reference sequence). V was cut by 6 bases and J by 1 base, with 13 bases left in between.

The rearrangement links TRBV6-5 to TRBJ1-1, with TRBD1 identical over 10 bases. CDR3 length: 15 amino acids. The junction had 4 bases not matched to a gene; V was cut back by 5 bases and J by 1 base. Per germline, CDR1 MNHEY and CDR2 SVGAGI. The CDR3 spells CASSRQGAPNTEAFF. CDR3 coding DNA: TGTGCCAGCAGTCGACAGGGGGCGCCGAACACTGAAGCTTTCTTT.

The chain carries TRBV4-2 and TRBJ1-1, with D perhaps TRBD1 (5 bases). Germline loops: CDR1 LGHNA, CDR2 YNFKEQ. CDR3 length: 15 amino acids. Trimming shortened V by 3 bases and J by 11 bases, and 22 bases separated the two germline ends. The CDR3 DNA reads as TGTGCCAGCAGCCAGGACCTCAGGGATGTAGCTGCGGCTTTCTTT. Its translation is CASSQDLRDVAAAFF.

The chain uses TRBV9 and TRBJ2-7, with 7 positions matching TRBD1. Germline CDR1 SGDLS, CDR2 YYNGEE. The ends lost 5 bases at V and 2 bases at J; junction bases unmatched: 10. The CDR3 spans 15 residues. The CDR3 DNA follows: TGTGCCAGCAGTTTGGGTCGGGACAGCACCTACGAGCAGTACTTC. This translates into CASSLGRDSTYEQYF.

The chain couples TRBV3-1 (or the pseudogene TRBV3-2) to TRBJ1-1; D not certain. The V end lost 1 base, the J end lost 3 bases, and 15 bases lay between the germline ends. CDR3 length equals 16 residues. CDR1 and CDR2 from the germline V gene are LGHDT and YNNKEL (reference sequence). CDR3: CASSQVVQPRHTEAFF. For the CDR3, the DNA is TGTGCCAGCAGCCAAGTGGTCCAACCCAGGCACACTGAAGCTTTCTTT.

This chain links TRBV2 with TRBJ2-1, with D hard to call. This CDR3 region has 14 residues. V lost 0 bases and J lost 5, with 8 bases in between. Germline assignment: CDR1 SNHLY and CDR2 FYNNEI. The CDR3 reads CASSEARPDNEQFF. CDR3 in DNA: TGTGCCAGCAGTGAAGCTCGTCCGGACAATGAGCAGTTCTTC.

This clone was recorded once. The V gene is TRBV5-6, the J gene TRBJ1-6, with D maybe TRBD1 (6 bases). This CDR3 has 14 amino acids. CDR1 SGHDT and CDR2 YYEEEE come from the germline V gene. Trimming pared 4 bases from V and 6 bases from J, leaving 11 bases between. The CDR3 loop reads CASSRTVINSPLHF. The CDR3 nucleotides are TGTGCCAGCAGCAGGACAGTAATTAATTCACCCCTCCACTTT.